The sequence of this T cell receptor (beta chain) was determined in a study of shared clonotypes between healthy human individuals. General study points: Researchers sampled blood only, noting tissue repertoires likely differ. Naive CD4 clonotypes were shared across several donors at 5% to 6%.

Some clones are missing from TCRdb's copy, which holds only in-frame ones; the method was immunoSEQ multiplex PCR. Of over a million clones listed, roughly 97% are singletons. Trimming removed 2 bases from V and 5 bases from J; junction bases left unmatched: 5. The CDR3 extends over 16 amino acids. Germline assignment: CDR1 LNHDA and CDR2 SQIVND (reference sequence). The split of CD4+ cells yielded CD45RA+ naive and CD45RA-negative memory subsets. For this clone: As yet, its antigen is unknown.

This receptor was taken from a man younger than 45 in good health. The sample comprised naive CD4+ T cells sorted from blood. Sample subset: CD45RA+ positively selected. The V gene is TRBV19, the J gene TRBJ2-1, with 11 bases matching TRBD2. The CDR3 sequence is CASSIKPGLADNEQFF. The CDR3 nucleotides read TGTGCCAGTAGTATAAAGCCGGGACTAGCGGACAATGAGCAGTTCTTC.